The T cell receptor beta chain described here comes from a study of T cells in Graves' hyperthyroidism and ophthalmopathy. Patients were aged 18 to 65, had disease duration under 2 months, and had newly diagnosed hyperthyroidism. Criteria for exclusion of patients were uncontrolled infection, other autoimmune disease, pregnancy or lactation. Out of approximately 10 ml of fresh peripheral blood came the PBMCs. With respect to this clonotype: The antigen remains undetermined.

RNA transcripts served as the template for amplifying TCR beta CDR3 regions. A first-round RT-PCR of the TCR CDR3 used the HTBI primer set. TCRdb independently ran MiXCR on the multiplex PCR reads; one entry per CDR3 protein. This sample has around 620,000 distinct CDR3 sequences, with about 17% found just once. Findings of the study overall: Using 13 V-J features, a model discriminated ophthalmopathy from stable hyperthyroidism.

The CDR3 is 13 amino acids. The V segment lost 9 bases and the J segment 5 bases; nucleotides outside the gene matches: 8. CDR1 LNHDA and CDR2 SQIVND come from the germline V gene (reference sequence). V gene TRBV19 combines with J gene TRBJ2-5; 8 bases are a match to TRBD1. Sequenced sample: blood. The TCR was taken from a woman aged 25 to 39 with Graves' hyperthyroidism. This chain's CDR3 is CASRTGFGETQYF. The CDR3 DNA reads as TGTGCCAGCAGGACAGGGTTTGGGGAGACCCAGTACTTC.